Presented here are 11 T cell receptor beta chains from one specimen sequenced in a study of shared clonotypes between healthy human individuals (dated by TCRdb to 2020 to 2021). Library construction relied on the immunoSEQ multiplex PCR assay. In its TCRdb copy, this immuneACCESS table keeps in-frame sequences only and misses some clones. Where compared with another copy, unresolved V genes explain less than half of these, and the others have no known cause. Recorded for this sample are about 680,000 clones; around 72% of them occurred a single time. Of the sample, approximately 1.8% falls within the top ten clones. Sequences were obtained from memory CD4+ T cells sorted from blood. Explained via the paper, the cell subset or site label denotes: CD45RA-negative fraction. The origin of the receptors is a woman in her twenties or thirties in good health.

V and J are TRBV7-9 and TRBJ2-5; a possible D gene is TRBD1 (6 bases). Germline assignment: CDR1 SEHNR and CDR2 FQNEAQ (reference sequence). Trimming pared 10 bases from V and 4 bases from J, leaving 25 bases between. CDR3 length equals 16 residues. This chain's CDR3 is CAITPVGAAGLETQYF. CDR3 bases: TGTGCCATCACCCCGGTGGGGGCCGCCGGTTTAGAGACCCAGTACTTC.

This clone was seen only a few times. This chain uses TRBV18 with TRBJ2-1; 9 bases are shared with TRBD2. Germline CDR1 is KGHSH and CDR2 is LQKENI. CDR3 size: 15 residues. Unmatched junction bases numbered 9, after V lost 4 bases and J lost 8 bases. The CDR3 nucleotides read TGTGCCAGCTCACGACAAGGAGCGGGAGGTGATGAGCAGTTCTTC. Its protein is CASSRQGAGGDEQFF.

Note on this clone: This CDR3 is also generated by other DNA sequences in the sample. The chain combines TRBV25-1 with TRBJ2-3; 9 nucleotides align to TRBD1. Germline trimming cut 5 bases from V and 4 bases from J; bases unmatched to any gene: 1. The CDR3 is 13 residues long. The germline V gene encodes CDR1 MGHDK and CDR2 SYGVNS. The CDR3 here is CASSRQGADTQYF. The CDR3, as DNA: TGTGCCAGCAGTCGACAGGGGGCAGATACGCAGTATTTT.

CDR3 DNA: TGTGCCAGCTCGCCAGGGGGCGCTAAGGCCGGGGAGCTGTTTTTT. It codes for CASSPGGAKAGELFF. V usage is TRBV18 and J usage is TRBJ2-2; TRBD1 aligns across 8 bases. CDR1 KGHSH and CDR2 LQKENI come from the germline V gene. The CDR3 spans 15 residues. Trimming took 6 bases from V and 6 from J; bases not matched to a gene: 9.

The chain recombines TRBV27 with TRBJ2-1; 7 nucleotides align to TRBD2. The J segment lost 5 bases and the V segment lost 6 bases, leaving 10 bases of the junction unmatched. The CDR3 length is 15 residues. Germline CDR1 and CDR2: MNHEY and SMNVEV (reference sequence). The CDR3 DNA reads TGTGCCAGCAGCCCCCGCGCGCTAGCGGACAATGAGCAGTTCTTC. Encoded protein: CASSPRALADNEQFF.

V is TRBV4-1 and J is TRBJ2-5, with D hard to call. The J call may be incorrect, as the DNA end agrees better with TRBJ2-7. The CDR3 extends over 14 amino acids. Germline lookup yields CDR1 MGHRA and CDR2 YSYEKL. CDR3 sequence reads: CASSPLLGRYEQYF. CDR3 DNA sequence: TGCGCCAGCAGCCCGTTGTTAGGCCGCTACGAGCAGTACTTC.

There are a few counts of this clone. The rearrangement uses TRBV19 and TRBJ2-2; TRBD2 is a possible D gene (6 bases). CDR3 length: 15 residues. CDR1 and CDR2 from the germline V gene are LNHDA and SQIVND (reference sequence). With 5 bases removed from V and 5 bases from J, the gap between germline ends came to 15 bases. CDR3 sequence (DNA): TGTGCCAGTAGTCCCCCGGAGGGCAATACCGGGGAGCTGTTTTTT. Residues: CASSPPEGNTGELFF.

The chain carries TRBV19 and TRBJ2-3; a weak D match, TRBD1 (7 bases). V shed 5 bases and J shed 6 bases, with 21 bases lying between them. Germline V gene lookup returns CDR1 LNHDA and CDR2 SQIVND (reference sequence). This CDR3 region has 16 residues. The CDR3 DNA reads TGTGCCAGTAGTTTCCCGGAGGGGGCCCCCAGGGATACGCAGTATTTT. The encoded protein is CASSFPEGAPRDTQYF.

The chain uses TRBV2 and TRBJ2-7, with 9 bases identical to TRBD2. The CDR3 has 15 amino acids. Germline-derived CDR1 and CDR2 are SNHLY and FYNNEI. After removal of 2 bases from V and 5 bases from J, the junction contained 7 bases not matched to a gene. CDR3 region: CASSERLAGLHEQYF. The DNA for the CDR3 is TGTGCCAGCAGTGAAAGGCTAGCGGGACTCCACGAGCAGTACTTC.

The gene calls are TRBV20-1 and TRBJ2-3; possibly TRBD1 for D (5 bases). This CDR3 contains 11 residues. The germline V gene encodes CDR1 DFQATT and CDR2 SNEGSKA (reference sequence). V was trimmed by 5 bases and J by 6 bases, leaving 9 bases between them. This chain's CDR3 is CSAVNRDTQYF. The CDR3 DNA follows: TGCAGTGCTGTAAACAGGGATACGCAGTATTTT.

Here the CDR3 reads CASRSPFQGFNEQYF. CDR3 nucleotides: TGTGCCAGCCGATCCCCTTTTCAGGGGTTCAACGAGCAGTACTTC. The genes are TRBV6-5 and TRBJ2-7, with D perhaps TRBD1 (6 bases). V was pared by 8 bases and J by 5 bases, with 22 bases between. The CDR3 is 15 amino acids. The germline gives CDR1 MNHEY, CDR2 SVGAGI.